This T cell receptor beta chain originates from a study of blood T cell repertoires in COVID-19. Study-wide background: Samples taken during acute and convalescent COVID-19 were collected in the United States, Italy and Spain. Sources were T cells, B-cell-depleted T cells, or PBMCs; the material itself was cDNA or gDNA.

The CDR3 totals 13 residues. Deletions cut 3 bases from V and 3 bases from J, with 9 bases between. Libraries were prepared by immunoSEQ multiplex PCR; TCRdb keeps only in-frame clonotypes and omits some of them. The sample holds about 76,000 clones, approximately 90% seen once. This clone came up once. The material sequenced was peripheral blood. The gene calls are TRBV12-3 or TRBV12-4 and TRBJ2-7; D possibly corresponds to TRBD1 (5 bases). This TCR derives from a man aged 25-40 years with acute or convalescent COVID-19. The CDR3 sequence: CASSFYRFYEQYF. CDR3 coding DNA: TGTGCCAGCAGTTTTTACAGGTTCTACGAGCAGTACTTC.